A selection of T cell receptor beta chains follows, all from one sample in a study of T-cell reconstitution after alpha-beta-depleted transplantation in children. TCRdb reprocessed the PCR reads with MiXCR, giving one entry per CDR3 protein. This sample has 100,000 or so distinct CDR3 sequences, with around a quarter found just once. The sequences come from PBMCs, collected before TCRalphabeta/CD19-depleted stem cell transplant. Receptors originate from a boy aged 2 to 10 with acute lymphoblastic leukemia, due to receive a stem cell transplant. Each CDR3 is given with its conserved first and last residue.

>18|TRBJ2-3|TRBV4-1
CASSQTRGSGTARDTQYF
>14|TRBJ2-5|TRBV5-1
CASSLDGFQETQYF
>15|TRBJ1-2|TRBV5-1
CASSLEGGLRGGYTF
>13|TRBJ2-1|TRBV11-3
CASSLGRSREQFF
>14|TRBJ2-3|TRBV29-1
CSVDRTSGTDTQYF
>13|TRBJ2-3|TRBV29-1
CSVERDFTDMQYF
>13|TRBJ2-1|TRBV11-2
CASISAGLGEQFF
>14|TRBJ2-7|TRBV12-3/TRBV12-4
CASNQGGGPYEQHF
>15|TRBJ1-1|TRBV19
CASSTLDQLNTEAFF
>13|TRBJ2-5|TRBV7-2
CASSRGEVETQYF
>14|TRBJ2-6|TRBV15
CATSRDAGANVLTF
>15|TRBJ2-4|TRBV28
CASSLRGAAKNIQYF
>16|TRBJ2-3|TRBV5-1
CASSHLEWSSTDTQYF
>13|TRBJ2-1|TRBV6-2/TRBV6-3
CASRRNPINEQFF
>15|TRBJ2-1|TRBV7-9
CASSPETSRHNEQFF
>18|TRBJ2-6|TRBV14
CASSNRDRGRSGANVLTF
>14|TRBJ2-3|TRBV6-1
CASSKSGTTDTQYF
>15|TRBJ1-1|TRBV28
CASARGKVGNTEAFF
>17|TRBJ2-7|TRBV5-1
CASSLSLSRDVAYEQYF
>14|TRBJ2-7|TRBV5-1
CASSFNAEGREQYF
>13|TRBJ2-1|TRBV5-1
CASSFKGRDEQFF
>12|TRBJ1-1|TRBV27
CASRTLNTEAFF
>15|TRBJ2-1|TRBV27
CASSLPSPPRDEQFF
>8|TRBJ2-7|TRBV29-1
CSVDGQYF
>15|TRBJ2-7|TRBV28
CASMGLGGGMDEQYF
>13|TRBJ1-1|TRBV29-1
CSVDANRDTEAFF
>17|TRBJ2-7|TRBV28
CASSGPGRGGAVYEQYF
>20|TRBJ2-1|TRBV3-1
CASSPPSGHGLAVKYNEQFF
>14|TRBJ2-2|TRBV6-1
CASSEQGNTGELFF
>17|TRBJ2-2|TRBV7-3
CASSPIGGTDFVGELFF
>14|TRBJ2-7|TRBV20-1
CSATGLAEIREQYF
>15|TRBJ2-7|TRBV4-2
CASSQEASGSDEQYF
>14|TRBJ2-2|TRBV7-9
CASSPTGNTGELFF
>15|TRBJ2-3|TRBV7-2
CASSLRTGAADTQYF
>15|TRBJ2-2|TRBV5-1
CASSPDPAGSGELFF
>19|TRBJ2-7|TRBV28
CASSRSVGQGLAPSYEQYF
>15|TRBJ2-2|TRBV4-1
CASSLRLGGTGELFF
>13|TRBJ2-5|TRBV19
CASTGNYQETQYF
>14|TRBJ2-5|TRBV28
CASSFAQGQETQYF
>19|TRBJ2-6|TRBV14
CASSQDVGRGREGANVLTF
>14|TRBJ2-1|TRBV7-9
CASSLLIREDEQFF
>16|TRBJ2-2|TRBV5-6
CASSLEGQTNTGELFF
>14|TRBJ2-7|TRBV28
CASSLGTGSSEQYF
>14|TRBJ2-1|TRBV6-1
CASSPTAGINEQFF
>14|TRBJ1-5|TRBV27
CASSSARPNQPQHF
>13|TRBJ2-7|TRBV9
CASSVDGTYEQYF
>14|TRBJ1-5|TRBV28
CASSFYAPNQPQHF
>11|TRBJ2-1|TRBV7-9
CASSYNNEQFF
>14|TRBJ2-3|TRBV19
CASSILLGTDTQYF
>14|TRBJ2-7|TRBV5-1
CASSPGQNLYEQYF
>13|TRBJ1-1|TRBV7-9
CASSGGKNTEAFF
>14|TRBJ2-1|TRBV20-1
CSASRGAGGYEQFF
>17|TRBJ2-3|TRBV5-1
CASSFGWTSANTDTQYF
>17|TRBJ2-1|TRBV9
CASSVPRWGGPNNEQFF
>14|TRBJ2-3|TRBV7-2
CASSSERRTDTQYF
>16|TRBJ2-3|TRBV6-2/TRBV6-3
CASSRPGTGVLDTQYF
>12|TRBJ2-5|TRBV7-7
CASRDRGETQYF
>11|TRBJ1-2|TRBV29-1
CSVERDLGYTF
>16|TRBJ2-3|TRBV7-9
CASSFDRGSATDTQYF